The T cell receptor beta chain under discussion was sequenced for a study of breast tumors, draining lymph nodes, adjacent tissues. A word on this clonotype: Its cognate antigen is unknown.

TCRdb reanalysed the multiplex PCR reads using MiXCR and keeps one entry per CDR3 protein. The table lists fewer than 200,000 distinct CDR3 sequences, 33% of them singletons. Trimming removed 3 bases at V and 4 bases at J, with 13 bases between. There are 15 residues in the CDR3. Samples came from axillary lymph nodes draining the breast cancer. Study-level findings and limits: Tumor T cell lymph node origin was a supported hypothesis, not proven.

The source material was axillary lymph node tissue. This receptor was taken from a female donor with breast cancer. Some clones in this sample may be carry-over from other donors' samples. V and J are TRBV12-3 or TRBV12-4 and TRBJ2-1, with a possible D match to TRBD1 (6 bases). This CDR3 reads CASSLRGTDYNEQFF. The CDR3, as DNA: TGTGCCAGCAGTTTGAGGGGGACGGATTACAATGAGCAGTTCTTC.